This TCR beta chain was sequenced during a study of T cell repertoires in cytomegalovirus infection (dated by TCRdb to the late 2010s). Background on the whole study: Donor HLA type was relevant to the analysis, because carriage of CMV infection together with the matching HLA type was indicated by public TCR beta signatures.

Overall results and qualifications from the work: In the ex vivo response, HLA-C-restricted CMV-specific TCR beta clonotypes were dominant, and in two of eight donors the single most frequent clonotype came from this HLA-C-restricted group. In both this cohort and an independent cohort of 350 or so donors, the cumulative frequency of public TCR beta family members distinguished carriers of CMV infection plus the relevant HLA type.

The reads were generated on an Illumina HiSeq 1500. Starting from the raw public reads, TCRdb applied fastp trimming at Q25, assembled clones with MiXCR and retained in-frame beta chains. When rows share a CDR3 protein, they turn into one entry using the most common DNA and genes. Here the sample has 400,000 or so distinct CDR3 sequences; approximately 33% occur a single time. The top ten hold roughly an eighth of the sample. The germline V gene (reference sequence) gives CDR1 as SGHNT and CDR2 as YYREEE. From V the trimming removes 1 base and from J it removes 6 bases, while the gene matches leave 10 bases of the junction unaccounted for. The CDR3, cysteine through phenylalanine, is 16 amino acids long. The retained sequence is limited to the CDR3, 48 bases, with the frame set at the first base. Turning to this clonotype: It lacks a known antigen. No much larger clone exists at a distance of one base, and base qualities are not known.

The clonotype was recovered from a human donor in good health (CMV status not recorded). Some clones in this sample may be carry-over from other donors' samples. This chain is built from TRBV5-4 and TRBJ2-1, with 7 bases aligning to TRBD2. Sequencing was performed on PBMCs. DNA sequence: TGTGCCAGCAGCTTGCCCGGGACTATCCTCCTCAATGAGCAGTTCTTC. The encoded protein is CASSLPGTILLNEQFF.